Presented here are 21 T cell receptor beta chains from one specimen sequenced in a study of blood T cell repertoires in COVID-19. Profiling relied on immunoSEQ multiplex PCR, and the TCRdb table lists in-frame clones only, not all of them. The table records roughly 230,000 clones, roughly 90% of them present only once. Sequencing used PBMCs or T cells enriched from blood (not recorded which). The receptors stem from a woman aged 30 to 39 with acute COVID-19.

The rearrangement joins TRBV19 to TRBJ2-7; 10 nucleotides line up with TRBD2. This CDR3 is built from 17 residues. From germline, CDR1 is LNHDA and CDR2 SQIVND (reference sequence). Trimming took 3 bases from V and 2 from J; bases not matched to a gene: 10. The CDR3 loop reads CASSMRSSGGLAYEQYF. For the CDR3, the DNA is TGTGCCAGTAGTATGCGGTCTAGCGGGGGCCTAGCCTACGAGCAGTACTTC.

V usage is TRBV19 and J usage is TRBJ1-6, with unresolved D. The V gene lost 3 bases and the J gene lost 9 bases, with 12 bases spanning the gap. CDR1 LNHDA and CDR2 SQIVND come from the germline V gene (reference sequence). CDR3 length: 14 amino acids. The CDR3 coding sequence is TGTGCCAGTAGTATCGACCCGGGTCCTTCACCCCTCCACTTT. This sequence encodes CASSIDPGPSPLHF. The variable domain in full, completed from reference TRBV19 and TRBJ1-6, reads DGGITQSPKYLFRKEGQNVTLSCEQNLNHDAMYWYRQDPGQGLRLIYYSQIVNDFQKGDIAEGYSVSREKKESFPLTVTSAQKNPTAFYLCASSIDPGPSPLHFGNGTRLTVT.

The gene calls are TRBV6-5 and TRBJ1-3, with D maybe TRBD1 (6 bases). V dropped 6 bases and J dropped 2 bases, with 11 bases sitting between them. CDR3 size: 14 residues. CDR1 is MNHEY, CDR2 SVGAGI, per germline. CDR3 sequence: CASRKWTAGNTIYF. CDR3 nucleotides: TGTGCCAGCAGGAAATGGACAGCTGGAAACACCATATATTTT.

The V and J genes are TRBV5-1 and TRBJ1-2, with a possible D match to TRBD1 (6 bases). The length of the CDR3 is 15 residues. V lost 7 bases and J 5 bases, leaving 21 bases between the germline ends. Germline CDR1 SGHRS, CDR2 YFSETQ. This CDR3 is CASGRLQGSLYGYTF. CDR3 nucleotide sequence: TGCGCCAGCGGCCGTTTGCAGGGGAGCCTATATGGCTACACCTTC.

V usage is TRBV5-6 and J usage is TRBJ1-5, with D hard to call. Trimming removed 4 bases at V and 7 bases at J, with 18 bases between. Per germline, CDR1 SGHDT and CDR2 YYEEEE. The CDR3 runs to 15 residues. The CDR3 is CASSTGPGGGQPQHF. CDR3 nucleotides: TGTGCCAGCAGCACCGGACCGGGAGGTGGCCAGCCCCAGCATTTT.

The CDR3 region is CASSPLRMAQPQHF. CDR3 sequence (DNA): TGTGCCAGCTCACCACTAAGAATGGCTCAGCCCCAGCATTTT. The gene calls are TRBV18 and TRBJ1-5, with unresolved D. Trimming removed 1 base from V and 6 bases from J, with 10 bases in between. CDR1 is KGHSH and CDR2 is LQKENI in the germline V gene. The CDR3 length is 14 residues. The variable domain in full, completed from reference TRBV18 and TRBJ1-5, reads NAGVMQNPRHLVRRRGQEARLRCSPMKGHSHVYWYRQLPEEGLKFMVYLQKENIIDESGMPKERFSAEFPKEGPSILRIQQVVRGDSAAYFCASSPLRMAQPQHFGDGTRLSIL.

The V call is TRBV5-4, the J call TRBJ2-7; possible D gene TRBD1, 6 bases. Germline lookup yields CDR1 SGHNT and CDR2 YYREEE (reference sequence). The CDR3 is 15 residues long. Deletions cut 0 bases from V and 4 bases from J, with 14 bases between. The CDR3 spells CASSLGPGVQYEQYF. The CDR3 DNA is TGTGCCAGCAGCTTGGGCCCAGGGGTACAGTACGAGCAGTACTTC.

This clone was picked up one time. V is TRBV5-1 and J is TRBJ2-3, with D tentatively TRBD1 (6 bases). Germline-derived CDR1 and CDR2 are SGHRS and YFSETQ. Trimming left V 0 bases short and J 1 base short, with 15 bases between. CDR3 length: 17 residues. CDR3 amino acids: CASSLAGWTDGTDTQYF. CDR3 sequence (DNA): TGCGCCAGCAGCTTGGCCGGTTGGACAGACGGCACAGATACGCAGTATTTT.

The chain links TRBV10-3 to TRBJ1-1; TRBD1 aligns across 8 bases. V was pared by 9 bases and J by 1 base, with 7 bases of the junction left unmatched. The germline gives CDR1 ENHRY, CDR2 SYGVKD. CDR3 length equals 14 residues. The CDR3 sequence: CAISGGSRNTEAFF. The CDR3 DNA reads TGTGCCATATCAGGGGGCAGTCGGAACACTGAAGCTTTCTTT.

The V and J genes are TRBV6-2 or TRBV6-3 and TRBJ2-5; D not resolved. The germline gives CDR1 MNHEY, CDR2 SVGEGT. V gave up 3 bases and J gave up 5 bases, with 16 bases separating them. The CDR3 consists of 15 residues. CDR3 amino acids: CASSYNGPGFETQYF. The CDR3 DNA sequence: TGTGCCAGCAGTTATAATGGGCCAGGTTTCGAGACCCAGTACTTC.

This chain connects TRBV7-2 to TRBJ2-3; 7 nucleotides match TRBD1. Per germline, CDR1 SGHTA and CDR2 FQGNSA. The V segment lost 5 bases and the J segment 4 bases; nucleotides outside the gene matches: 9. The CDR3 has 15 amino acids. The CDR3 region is CASSQYRGAADTQYF. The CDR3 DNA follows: TGTGCCAGCAGCCAATACAGGGGCGCAGCAGATACGCAGTATTTT.

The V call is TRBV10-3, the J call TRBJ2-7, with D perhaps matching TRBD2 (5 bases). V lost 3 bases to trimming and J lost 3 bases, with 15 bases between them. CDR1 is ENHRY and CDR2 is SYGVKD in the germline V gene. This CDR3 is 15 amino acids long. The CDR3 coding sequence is TGTGCCATCAGTGATGGGCCTAGCTTTAGCTACGAGCAGTACTTC. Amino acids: CAISDGPSFSYEQYF.

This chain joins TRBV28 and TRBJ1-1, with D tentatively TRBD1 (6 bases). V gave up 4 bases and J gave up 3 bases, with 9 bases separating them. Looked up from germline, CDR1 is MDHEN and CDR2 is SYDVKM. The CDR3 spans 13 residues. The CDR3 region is CASSSTGYTEAFF. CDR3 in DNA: TGTGCCAGCAGTTCTACAGGGTACACTGAAGCTTTCTTT.

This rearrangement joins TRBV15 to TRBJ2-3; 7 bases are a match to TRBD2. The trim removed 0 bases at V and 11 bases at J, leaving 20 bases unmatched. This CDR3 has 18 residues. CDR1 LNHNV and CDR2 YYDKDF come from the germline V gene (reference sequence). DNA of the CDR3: TGTGCCACCAGCAGAGATCACGAGTCGAGCGGGGAGAGGTCTAGGCAGTATTTT. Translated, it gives CATSRDHESSGERSRQYF. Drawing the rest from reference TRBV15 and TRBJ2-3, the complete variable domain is DAMVIQNPRYQVTQFGKPVTLSCSQTLNHNVMYWYQQKSSQAPKLLFHYYDKDFNNEADTPDNFQSRRPNTSFCFLDIRSPGLGDTAMYLCATSRDHESSGERSRQYFGPGTRLTVL.

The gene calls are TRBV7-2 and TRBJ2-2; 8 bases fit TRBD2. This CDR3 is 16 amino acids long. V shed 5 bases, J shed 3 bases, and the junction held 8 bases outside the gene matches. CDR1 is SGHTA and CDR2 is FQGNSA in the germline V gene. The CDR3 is CASSPPGTRDTGELFF. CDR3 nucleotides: TGTGCCAGCAGCCCGCCCGGGACTAGGGACACCGGGGAGCTGTTTTTT.

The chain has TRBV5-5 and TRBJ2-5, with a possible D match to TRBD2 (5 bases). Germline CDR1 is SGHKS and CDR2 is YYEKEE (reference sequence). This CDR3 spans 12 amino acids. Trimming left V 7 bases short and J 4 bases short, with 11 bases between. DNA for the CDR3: TGTGCCAGCGTAAGTCGGGGAGAGACCCAGTACTTC. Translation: CASVSRGETQYF. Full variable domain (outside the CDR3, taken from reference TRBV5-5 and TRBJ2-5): DAGVTQSPTHLIKTRGQQVTLRCSPISGHKSVSWYQQVLGQGPQFIFQYYEKEERGRGNFPDRFSARQFPNYSSELNVNALLLGDSALYLCASVSRGETQYFGPGTRLLVL.

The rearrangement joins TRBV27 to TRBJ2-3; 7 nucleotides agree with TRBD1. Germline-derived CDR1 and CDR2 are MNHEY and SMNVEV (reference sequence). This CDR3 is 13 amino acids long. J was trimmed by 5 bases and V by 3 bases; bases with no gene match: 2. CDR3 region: CASSLTGIDTQYF. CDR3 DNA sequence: TGTGCCAGCAGTTTGACAGGGATAGATACGCAGTATTTT.

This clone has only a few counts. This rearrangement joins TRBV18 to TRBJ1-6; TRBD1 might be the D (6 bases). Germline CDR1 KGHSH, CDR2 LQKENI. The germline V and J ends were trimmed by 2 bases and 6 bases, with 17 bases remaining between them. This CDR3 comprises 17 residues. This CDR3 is CASSPAQQGLGNSPLHF. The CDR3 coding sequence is TGTGCCAGCTCACCAGCGCAACAGGGATTGGGTAATTCACCCCTCCACTTT.

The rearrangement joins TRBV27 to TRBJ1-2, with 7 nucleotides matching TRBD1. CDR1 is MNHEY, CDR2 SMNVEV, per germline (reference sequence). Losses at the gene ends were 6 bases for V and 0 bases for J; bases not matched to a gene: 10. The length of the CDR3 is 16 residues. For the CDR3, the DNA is TGTGCCAGCAGGTTAGGGGGCCCTCTCCCTAACTATGGCTACACCTTC. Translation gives CASRLGGPLPNYGYTF.

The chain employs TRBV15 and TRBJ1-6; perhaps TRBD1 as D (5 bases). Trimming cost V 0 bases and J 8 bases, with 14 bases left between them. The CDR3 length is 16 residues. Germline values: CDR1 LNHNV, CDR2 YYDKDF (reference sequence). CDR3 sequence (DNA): TGTGCCACCAGCAGAGACTTGAACAGGCCTTATTCACCCCTCCACTTT. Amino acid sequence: CATSRDLNRPYSPLHF.

This CDR3 reads CASSGLGKNYGYTF. The CDR3, as DNA: TGTGCCAGCAGCGGACTTGGGAAGAACTATGGCTACACCTTC. The chain employs TRBV11-2 and TRBJ1-2; the D is unclear. This CDR3 is 14 amino acids long. Trimming stripped 5 bases from V and 2 bases from J, with 12 bases between. Per the germline V gene, CDR1 is SGHAT and CDR2 is FQNNGV.